Listed below are T cell receptor beta chains from one sample, sequenced in a study of cytomegalovirus exposure and HLA in healthy donors. Assay: immunoSEQ multiplex PCR; the TCRdb copy retains only in-frame clones and omits some. Of roughly 100,000 clones listed, roughly 80% were seen once; the top ten hold roughly 2.5%. The sequencing sample was made of PBMCs. The receptors were sampled from a man in his forties or fifties in good health and CMV-seronegative. Each CDR3 is given with its conserved first and last residue. The D gene is left open where the match is weak. Some rows have no size entry. The others give once, few or many, or a class for an expanded clone.

>TRBV7-6|.|.|TRBJ2-2
TGTGCCAGCAGCTTTTTACAGGACACCGGGGAGCTGTTTTTT
CASSFLQDTGELFF
>TRBV5-1|.|.|TRBJ2-3
TGCGCCAGCAGCGCCCGGCCCGGCGGGGCAGGCACAGATACGCAGTATTTT
CASSARPGGAGTDTQYF
>TRBV13|.|.|TRBJ1-3
TGTGCCAGCAGCTCACCCGGGACACAGGGAAACACCATATATTTT
CASSSPGTQGNTIYF
>TRBV6-5|TRBD1|.|TRBJ1-2
TGTGCCAGCAGCGCCGGGACAGGGGTTAACTATGGCTACACCTTC
CASSAGTGVNYGYTF
>TRBV27|TRBD1|.|TRBJ1-5
TGTGCCAGCAGTTTTACAGGGGGCGGACAGCCCCAGCATTTT
CASSFTGGGQPQHF
>TRBV19|TRBD1|.|TRBJ1-2
TGTGCCAGTAGTGAGCTTTCGGGACAGAGACGCTATGGCTACACCTTC
CASSELSGQRRYGYTF
>TRBV5-1|TRBD1|.|TRBJ1-2
TGCGCCAGCAGTTTGGGGGACAGCCATGGCTACACCTTC
CASSLGDSHGYTF
>TRBV6-5|TRBD2|.|TRBJ2-1
TGTGCCAGCAGTTACGTTAGTCTAGCGGGGGGGGAGCAGTTCTTC
CASSYVSLAGGEQFF
>TRBV15|.|.|TRBJ2-7
TGTGCCACCAGCAGAGAGGGGGGCTACGAGCAGTACTTC
CATSREGGYEQYF
>TRBV5-1|.|.|TRBJ1-2
TGCGCCAGCAGCTTGGCCATCGGGTCCAGATATGGCTACACCTTC
CASSLAIGSRYGYTF
>TRBV6-1|.|once|TRBJ2-5
TGTGCCAGCAGTGAAGCAACAGCTACTCAAGAGACCCAGTACTTC
CASSEATATQETQYF
>TRBV14|TRBD1|.|TRBJ1-2
TGTGCCAGCAGCCAAGCCGGGACAGGGTATGACTATGGCTACACCTTC
CASSQAGTGYDYGYTF
>TRBV28|.|.|TRBJ2-7
TGTGCCAGCAGTTTGACAGGAAGGACCGAGCAGTACTTC
CASSLTGRTEQYF
>TRBV25-1|.|.|TRBJ2-5
TGTGCCAGCAGTGAATGGGGGGAGCAAGAGACCCAGTACTTC
CASSEWGEQETQYF
>TRBV11-2|TRBD2|.|TRBJ2-5
TGTGCCAGCACCACCCCGGGGGGTCTAGCGGGTACGGGGACCCAGTACTTC
CASTTPGGLAGTGTQYF
>TRBV12-5|.|.|TRBJ1-1
TGTGCTAGTGGAGGACTTTTGAACACTGAAGCTTTCTTT
CASGGLLNTEAFF
>TRBV5-4|.|.|TRBJ2-3
TGTGCCAGCAGCTCTGGGGGAAGCGGGCTTAGCACAGATACGCAGTATTTT
CASSSGGSGLSTDTQYF
>TRBV6-6|.|.|TRBJ1-5
TGTGCCAGCAGTCTCGACCGACTTCCCCAGCATTTT
CASSLDRLPQHF
>TRBV2|TRBD1|.|TRBJ1-5
TGTGCCAGCAGGGACAGGCCCAGCAATCAGCCCCAGCATTTT
CASRDRPSNQPQHF
>TRBV6-6|.|few|TRBJ1-1
TGTGCCAGCACCTCGCGCGGGGTGTCGGGTGAAGCTTTCTTT
CASTSRGVSGEAFF
>TRBV21-1|.|.|TRBJ1-5
TGTGCCAGCAGCATGTGTCGGGACGCGGGGGATCAGCCCCAGCATTTT
CASSMCRDAGDQPQHF
>TRBV19|.|.|TRBJ1-4
TGTGCCAGTAGTATAGCAGCGAGACTCAATGAAAAACTGTTTTTT
CASSIAARLNEKLFF
>TRBV2|TRBD1|.|TRBJ2-1
TGTGCCAGCAGCGCGACAGGGTGGGCTGAGCAGTTCTTC
CASSATGWAEQFF
>TRBV6-4|TRBD1|medium-sized|TRBJ2-2
TGTGCCAGCAGCCGGACAGGGGACATCGGGGAGCTGTTTTTT
CASSRTGDIGELFF
>TRBV25-1|.|few|TRBJ1-2
TGTGCCAGCAGTGAATATCTCGGGGGGGTCTATGGCTACACCTTC
CASSEYLGGVYGYTF
>TRBV10-3|.|.|TRBJ1-1
TGTGCCATCAGTTTGAACAGGGCCCGAGGAGCTTTCTTT
CAISLNRARGAFF
>TRBV27|.|.|TRBJ2-7
TGTGCCAGCAGTCTAGCCGATACCTACGAGCAGTACTTC
CASSLADTYEQYF
>TRBV6-6|TRBD1|.|TRBJ1-5
TGTGCCAGCAGTAGGGACAGAACGTTCGGTCAGCCCCAGCATTTT
CASSRDRTFGQPQHF
>TRBV6-6|.|.|TRBJ1-3
TGTGCCAGCACAGGGCGGCTCTTTGGAAACACCATATATTTT
CASTGRLFGNTIYF
>TRBV11-2|.|once|TRBJ2-7
TGTGCCAGCAGCCACAGGGATTCCTACGAGCAGTACTTC
CASSHRDSYEQYF
>TRBV7-6|TRBD2|.|TRBJ2-7
TGTGCCAGCAGCTCGGGACTAGCGGGGGGGCGCGAGCAGTACTTC
CASSSGLAGGREQYF
>TRBV5-8|.|.|TRBJ2-5
TGTGCCAGCAGCGTAGGGCAGCGGCAGGAGACCCAGTACTTC
CASSVGQRQETQYF
>TRBV5-4|.|few|TRBJ1-2
TGTGCCAGCAGCTTGGGACAGAACATCTATGGCTACACCTTC
CASSLGQNIYGYTF
>TRBV29-1|.|few|TRBJ1-5
TGCAGCGTTTCTAGGGGAGGAAGAGATCAGCCCCAGCATTTT
CSVSRGGRDQPQHF
>TRBV7-2|TRBD1|once|TRBJ1-1
TGTGCCAGCAGCTACTCAACAGGGGGTGGGACTGAAGCTTTCTTT
CASSYSTGGGTEAFF
>TRBV19|TRBD2|.|TRBJ2-2
TGTGCCAGTAGTATTCTAGCGGGGGGGACCGGGGAGCTGTTTTTT
CASSILAGGTGELFF
>TRBV29-1|.|.|TRBJ1-2
TGCAGCGCGAAAGAAACGGCGGGGCCCGGCTACACCTTC
CSAKETAGPGYTF
>TRBV7-8|TRBD2|.|TRBJ2-3
TGTGCCAGCAGCCTTAGCAGTATAGCGGGGGGCACAGATACGCAGTATTTT
CASSLSSIAGGTDTQYF
>TRBV12-5|TRBD2|.|TRBJ2-2
TGTGCTAGTGGTTTGTGGCCCACCACTAGCGGGGGGACCACCGGGGAGCTGTTTTTT
CASGLWPTTSGGTTGELFF
>TRBV10-3|TRBD1|.|TRBJ1-1
TGTGCCATCAGTGCCGCCACAGGGGGGAACACTGAAGCTTTCTTT
CAISAATGGNTEAFF
>TRBV19|.|.|TRBJ1-1
TGTGCCAGCCTGACATACACTGAAGCTTTCTTT
CASLTYTEAFF
>TRBV5-6|.|few|TRBJ1-5
TGTGCCAGCAGCTTGGGCAGCAGGGGCAATCAGCCCCAGCATTTT
CASSLGSRGNQPQHF
>TRBV19|.|.|TRBJ2-6
TGTGCCAGTAGTATGTCTGGGCCCGGGGCCAACGTCCTGACTTTC
CASSMSGPGANVLTF
>TRBV6-5|TRBD2|.|TRBJ2-2
TGTGCCAGCAGCTTTAGCGGGGGCTACACCGGGGAGCTGTTTTTT
CASSFSGGYTGELFF
>TRBV7-9|.|.|TRBJ2-7
TGTGCCAGCAGCCCCCGGGACAAGTCTTACGAGCAGTACTTC
CASSPRDKSYEQYF
>TRBV6-4|TRBD2|.|TRBJ2-2
TGTGCCAGCAGTGAAGTCCTCCGGATAGCGGGGGATGGGTACACCGGGGAGCTGTTTTTT
CASSEVLRIAGDGYTGELFF
>TRBV6-1|.|.|TRBJ2-7
TGTGCCAGCAAGGGGGGGAGCCGTTTCTACGAGCAGTACTTC
CASKGGSRFYEQYF
>TRBV5-6|.|.|TRBJ1-2
TGTGCCAGCAGCACCCGAGGGGGATCAGGCTATGGCTACACCTTC
CASSTRGGSGYGYTF